What follows are 16 T cell receptor beta chains derived from one specimen sequenced in a study of T-cell reconstitution after alpha-beta-depleted transplantation in children. This sample's TCRbeta library carried unique molecular identifier barcodes. A single record per CDR3 protein comes from TCRdb applying MiXCR to the PCR reads. The sample contains roughly 340,000 distinct CDR3 sequences, around 15% of which appear only once. Sequenced material: PBMCs, mostly from graft donor cells, taken 360 days after TCRalphabeta/CD19-depleted stem cell transplant. All receptors derive from a male patient aged 2 to 9 who had a stem cell transplant for acute lymphoblastic leukemia, so the T cells may come from the graft donor.

This clonotype has a count of ten or more. The V and J genes are TRBV29-1 and TRBJ2-7, with D perhaps TRBD1 or TRBD2 (5 bases each). The CDR3 is 13 amino acids. The V gene's germline CDR1 is SQVTM and CDR2 ANQGSEA. The CDR3 nucleotides are TGCAGGCCCCGACCTAGGGACGACTACGAGCAGTACTTC. Protein product: CRPRPRDDYEQYF.

In this sample, this clonotype turned up a few times. V gene TRBV5-6 combines with J gene TRBJ2-7, with TRBD1 as a possible D gene (5 bases). The CDR3 sequence is 15 residues long. V lost 2 bases, J lost 0 bases, and 12 bases lay in between. Germline V CDR1 and CDR2: SGHDT, YYEEEE. The CDR3 nucleotides read TGTGCCAGCAGCTTTACAGGCCTGAGCTCCTACGAGCAGTACTTC. Its translation is CASSFTGLSSYEQYF.

This clonotype was recorded a few times. Here the CDR3 reads CASSQPGLVDEQFF. The CDR3 DNA reads TGTGCCAGCAGTCAGCCGGGTTTGGTGGATGAGCAGTTCTTC. This sequence joins TRBV2 and TRBJ2-1; D gene ambiguous. The CDR3 has 14 residues. V lost 5 bases and J lost 8, with 16 bases in between. The germline CDR1 and CDR2 sequences are SNHLY and FYNNEI.

The V call is TRBV4-1, the J call TRBJ2-7; 8 bases are shared with TRBD1. The CDR3 is 15 residues long. Germline lookup yields CDR1 MGHRA and CDR2 YSYEKL. The V segment lost 3 bases and the J segment 3 bases; nucleotides outside the gene matches: 7. CDR3 region: CASSHVDRGDYEQYF. The CDR3 DNA reads as TGCGCCAGCAGCCATGTAGACAGGGGAGACTACGAGCAGTACTTC.

The chain couples TRBV3-1 to TRBJ2-7; no clear D gene. In germline, CDR1 is LGHDT, CDR2 YNNKEL (reference sequence). Between the trimmed V and J ends, which lost 1 base and 3 bases, there was a span of 7 bases. The CDR3 length is 13 residues. This CDR3 is CASSQGVGYEQYF. The CDR3 nucleotides are TGTGCCAGCAGCCAAGGAGTGGGCTACGAGCAGTACTTC.

The gene calls are TRBV11-2 and TRBJ2-1, with 14 bases that match TRBD2. The CDR3 has 16 amino acids. In germline, CDR1 is SGHAT, CDR2 FQNNGV. V trimming: 4 bases; J trimming: 9 bases; junction bases outside the gene matches: 8. The CDR3 DNA reads as TGTGCCAGCAGCTCGACGACTAGCGGGAGGGCCGTTGAGCAGTTCTTC. Protein sequence: CASSSTTSGRAVEQFF.

The V call is TRBV28, the J call TRBJ2-7; 8 bases are shared with TRBD2. This CDR3 comprises 13 residues. The junction had 4 bases not matched to a gene; V was cut back by 3 bases and J by 6 bases. Germline CDR1 reads MDHEN; CDR2 reads SYDVKM. The CDR3 reads CASSLRTSLEQYF. CDR3 nucleotides: TGTGCCAGCAGTTTGAGGACTAGCCTCGAGCAGTACTTC. The full variable domain, its missing parts supplied by reference TRBV28 and TRBJ2-7, is DVKVTQSSRYLVKRTGEKVFLECVQDMDHENMFWYRQDPGLGLRLIYFSYDVKMKEKGDIPEGYSVSREKKERFSLILESASTNQTSMYLCASSLRTSLEQYFGPGTRLTVT.

This chain's CDR3 is CASSGTDTEAFF. The CDR3 nucleotides read TGTGCCAGCAGTGGGACAGACACTGAAGCTTTCTTT. This rearrangement joins TRBV12-3 or TRBV12-4 to TRBJ1-1, with TRBD1 matching over 7 bases. This CDR3 region has 12 residues. The ends lost 5 bases at V and 3 bases at J; junction bases unmatched: 0.

A few counts support this clonotype. This chain joins TRBV25-1 and TRBJ2-2; D might be TRBD1 (5 bases). Germline CDR1 reads MGHDK; CDR2 reads SYGVNS. The V gene lost 6 bases and the J gene lost 9 bases, with 11 bases spanning the gap. The CDR3 has 12 residues. The DNA of the CDR3 is TGTGCCAGCAGGAAGACAGACCGGGAGCTGTTTTTT. Amino acid sequence: CASRKTDRELFF.

This clonotype was seen repeatedly, ten times or more. The V call is TRBV5-1, the J call TRBJ1-4; D is undetermined. Germline V gene sequence: CDR1 SGHRS, CDR2 YFSETQ. This CDR3 spans 14 amino acids. Trimming shortened V by 5 bases and J by 7 bases, and 15 bases separated the two germline ends. In nucleotides, the CDR3 is TGCGCCAGCAGTTCGCCGGGTCACCGTGAAAAACTGTTTTTT. This translates into CASSSPGHREKLFF. The full variable domain, in which reference TRBV5-1 and TRBJ1-4 provide the parts outside the CDR3, is KAGVTQTPRYLIKTRGQQVTLSCSPISGHRSVSWYQQTPGQGLQFLFEYFSETQRNKGNFPGRFSGRQFSNSRSEMNVSTLELGDSALYLCASSSPGHREKLFFGSGTQLSVL.

This clonotype was picked up a small number of times. The CDR3 region has the DNA TGCGCCAGCATGGTGAAAGGGAAGGACACTGAAGCTTTCTTT. Encoded protein: CASMVKGKDTEAFF. This chain connects TRBV5-1 to TRBJ1-1; D is uncertain. The CDR3 extends over 14 amino acids. Germline assignment: CDR1 SGHRS and CDR2 YFSETQ. V shed 6 bases and J shed 3 bases, with 15 bases lying between them. The full variable domain, its missing parts supplied by reference TRBV5-1 and TRBJ1-1, is KAGVTQTPRYLIKTRGQQVTLSCSPISGHRSVSWYQQTPGQGLQFLFEYFSETQRNKGNFPGRFSGRQFSNSRSEMNVSTLELGDSALYLCASMVKGKDTEAFFGQGTRLTVV.

V gene TRBV7-3 combines with J gene TRBJ2-7, with 9 nucleotides matching TRBD1. Germline trimming cut 2 bases from V and 3 bases from J; bases unmatched to any gene: 8. This CDR3 contains 16 residues. Germline values: CDR1 SGHTA, CDR2 FQGTGA. Here the CDR3 reads CASSLGDPGQGYEQYF. The CDR3 DNA follows: TGTGCCAGCAGCTTAGGGGATCCGGGACAGGGCTACGAGCAGTACTTC.

V gene TRBV12-3 or TRBV12-4 combines with J gene TRBJ2-7, with 7 nucleotides matching TRBD2. V was clipped by 3 bases and J by 5 bases; unmatched bases: 7. CDR3 length: 14 amino acids. This chain's CDR3 is CASSFGGSYNEQYF. Here the CDR3 DNA reads TGTGCCAGCAGTTTTGGCGGGAGCTACAACGAGCAGTACTTC.

This clonotype has only a few counts. The chain links TRBV4-2 to TRBJ2-5; D is perhaps TRBD2 (5 bases). The CDR3 totals 14 residues. Germline V gene data show CDR1 as LGHNA and CDR2 as YNFKEQ. V dropped 0 bases and J dropped 2 bases, with 7 bases sitting between them. The CDR3 DNA reads as TGTGCCAGCAGCCAAGAGGGAGTTCAAGAGACCCAGTACTTC. This sequence encodes CASSQEGVQETQYF.

The V gene is TRBV20-1, the J gene TRBJ2-5; no firm D call. The V end was cut by 1 base, the J end by 7 bases, with 22 bases between. The CDR3 covers 16 residues. Germline assignment: CDR1 DFQATT and CDR2 SNEGSKA (reference sequence). The CDR3 protein is CSARGQLRPQSGTQYF. The CDR3 region has the DNA TGCAGTGCTAGAGGGCAACTAAGACCGCAATCAGGGACCCAGTACTTC.

This clonotype was recorded only once. A much larger clone is a single base away; this may be a read error. CDR3 DNA: TGCAGTGCTTCCTTTGAGGTGAAGGGGTACAATGAGCAGTCCTTC. Protein sequence: CSASFEVKGYNEQSF. This chain connects TRBV20-1 to TRBJ2-1; D may be TRBD1 (5 bases). Germline assignment: CDR1 DFQATT and CDR2 SNEGSKA (reference sequence). The CDR3 is 15 amino acids.